The rows below give T cell receptor beta chains drawn from one sample of a study of vaccination and CD4 T cells after COVID-19. TCRdb analysed the PCR reads with MiXCR anew, one entry per CDR3 protein. This sample has fewer than 20,000 distinct CDR3 sequences; around 62% occur once, and the top ten carry just over 1%. This specimen was CD4+ T cells from blood, taken before SARS-CoV-2 vaccination. The source is a human donor who had recovered from COVID-19. CDR3s include the opening cysteine and the closing phenylalanine or tryptophan. D genes are given only for firm matches. The listing skips clone size in some rows; elsewhere it reads once, few, many or a size class.

clone_size j_call v_call d_call cdr3_aa cdr3_nt
- TRBJ2-2 TRBV7-3 - CASSLGGVDTGELFF TGTGCCAGCAGCTTAGGAGGGGTCGACACCGGGGAGCTGTTTTTT
- TRBJ2-5 TRBV6-5 TRBD2 CASSYLRWGGGETQYF TGTGCCAGCAGTTACCTTAGGTGGGGGGGTGGAGAGACCCAGTACTTC
- TRBJ2-5 TRBV7-9 - CASSSGGSQETQYF TGTGCCAGCAGCTCGGGCGGGTCCCAAGAGACCCAGTACTTC
few TRBJ1-2 TRBV6-5 - CASSYRDTNYGYTF TGTGCCAGCAGTTACCGGGACACTAACTATGGCTACACCTTC
- TRBJ2-4 TRBV2 - CASSEGGENKNIQYF TGTGCCAGCAGTGAAGGTGGGGAAAACAAAAACATTCAGTACTTC
- TRBJ1-2 TRBV6-5 - CASSYQGPQYGYTF TGTGCCAGCAGTTACCAGGGCCCGCAATATGGCTACACCTTC
medium-sized TRBJ1-5 TRBV19 TRBD1 CASSIRDRGGNQPQHF TGTGCCAGTAGTATCCGGGACAGGGGGGGCAATCAGCCCCAGCATTTT
- TRBJ1-2 TRBV6-5 - CASSSGIWYGYTF TGTGCCAGCAGTTCAGGGATTTGGTATGGCTACACCTTC
- TRBJ2-1 TRBV6-1 - CASSEVGDHEQFF TGTGCCAGCAGTGAAGTCGGGGACCATGAGCAGTTCTTC
- TRBJ2-7 TRBV20-1 TRBD2 CSVASGRAEGYEQYF TGCAGTGTGGCTAGCGGGAGGGCCGAGGGCTACGAGCAGTACTTC
- TRBJ1-5 TRBV7-9 TRBD1 CASSKDRVSNQPQHF TGTGCCAGCAGCAAAGACAGGGTTAGCAATCAGCCCCAGCATTTT
- TRBJ2-3 TRBV9 TRBD2 CASSSGTSHTDTQYF TGTGCCAGCAGCTCCGGGACTAGCCACACAGATACGCAGTATTTT
few TRBJ1-6 TRBV20-1 - CSASPARGYDSPLHF TGCAGTGCTAGTCCTGCCCGGGGATATGATTCACCCCTCCACTTT
- TRBJ2-1 TRBV20-1 TRBD2 CSAAKSGLADHSSYNEQFF TGCAGTGCGGCCAAATCGGGACTAGCGGATCATAGCTCCTACAATGAGCAGTTCTTC
- TRBJ1-2 TRBV20-1 - CSALMADSYGYTF TGCAGTGCCCTCATGGCGGACAGCTATGGCTACACCTTC
- TRBJ1-6 TRBV6-5 - CASSYEAVSSYNSPLHF TGTGCCAGCAGTTACGAGGCAGTCAGCTCCTATAATTCACCCCTCCACTTT
- TRBJ2-1 TRBV6-2/TRBV6-3 TRBD2 CASAGLALYNEQFF TGTGCCAGCGCGGGACTAGCGCTATACAATGAGCAGTTCTTC
- TRBJ2-5 TRBV27 - CASSRQRTYQETQYF TGTGCCAGCAGTCGACAGCGGACGTACCAAGAGACCCAGTACTTC
- TRBJ2-7 TRBV24-1 TRBD1 CATSGRTDRGFYEQYF TGTGCCACCAGTGGAAGGACGGACAGGGGTTTCTACGAGCAGTACTTC
- TRBJ2-7 TRBV20-1 - CSARDTLSPYEQYF TGCAGTGCTAGGGACACCCTGTCGCCCTACGAGCAGTACTTC
few TRBJ1-5 TRBV19 - CASSMIGWDQPQHF TGTGCCAGTAGTATGATCGGATGGGATCAGCCCCAGCATTTT
few TRBJ2-3 TRBV20-1 - CSGEGDRTDTQYF TGCAGTGGCGAGGGAGATCGGACAGATACGCAGTATTTT
- TRBJ1-5 TRBV19 - CASSTTGEGNQPQHF TGTGCCAGTAGTACTACTGGGGAGGGGAATCAGCCCCAGCATTTT
- TRBJ2-7 TRBV10-3 - CATSQTTYEQYF TGTGCCACCTCCCAGACTACTTACGAGCAGTACTTC
- TRBJ2-3 TRBV7-9 - CASSVQGYTDTQYF TGTGCCAGCAGCGTACAGGGTTACACAGATACGCAGTATTTT
once TRBJ1-2 TRBV5-1 - CASSQGSALSITGYTF TGCGCCAGCAGCCAGGGATCGGCTCTCTCTATTACTGGCTACACCTTC
- TRBJ1-5 TRBV7-9 - CASSLATGWNQPQHF TGTGCCAGCAGCTTAGCCACAGGGTGGAATCAGCCCCAGCATTTT
few TRBJ1-6 TRBV4-3 - CASSQDHRVASSYNSPLHF TGCGCCAGCAGCCAAGACCACAGAGTGGCGAGCTCCTATAATTCACCCCTCCACTTT
- TRBJ2-3 TRBV19 TRBD2 CASRPTSGLEGGTQYF TGTGCCAGTAGACCAACTAGCGGGTTAGAGGGTGGTACGCAGTATTTT
- TRBJ2-7 TRBV20-1 - CSASPGYEQYF TGCAGTGCTTCCCCTGGCTACGAGCAGTACTTC
- TRBJ2-7 TRBV20-1 TRBD2 CSARDIGTSGRREQYF TGCAGTGCTAGAGATATCGGGACTAGCGGGAGGCGTGAGCAGTACTTC
- TRBJ2-2 TRBV7-3 TRBD2 CASSPEGRAYTGELFF TGTGCCAGCAGCCCCGAGGGGAGGGCTTACACCGGGGAGCTGTTTTTT
- TRBJ2-5 TRBV20-1 TRBD2 CSAPRLARSSLQETQYF TGCAGTGCTCCTAGACTAGCGCGCTCTTCCCTACAAGAGACCCAGTACTTC
- TRBJ1-5 TRBV18 - CASSPPGGRNQPQHF TGTGCCAGCTCACCGCCCGGGGGCCGAAATCAGCCCCAGCATTTT
- TRBJ2-4 TRBV27 - CASSFPVQGGIAKNIQYF TGTGCCAGCAGTTTCCCCGTACAGGGAGGGATAGCCAAAAACATTCAGTACTTC
- TRBJ2-5 TRBV10-1 TRBD1 CASRGQARETQYF TGCGCCAGCAGGGGACAGGCTAGGGAGACCCAGTACTTC
- TRBJ1-1 TRBV7-9 - CASSSTDRNTEAFF TGTGCCAGCAGCTCAACGGACAGGAACACTGAAGCTTTCTTT
few TRBJ1-6 TRBV7-9 TRBD1 CASSLPRGTGAYSPLHF TGTGCCAGCAGCTTACCACGGGGGACAGGGGCGTATTCACCCCTCCACTTT
- TRBJ1-2 TRBV6-1 - CASSEMTVGFYGYTF TGTGCCAGCAGTGAAATGACGGTCGGATTCTATGGCTACACCTTC
- TRBJ2-5 TRBV20-1 - CSARRGGQGQGETQYF TGCAGTGCTAGACGGGGCGGGCAGGGCCAGGGAGAGACCCAGTACTTC
once TRBJ2-3 TRBV7-3 - CASSVRQGTDTQYF TGTGCCAGCAGCGTACGTCAGGGCACAGATACGCAGTATTTT
- TRBJ2-5 TRBV6-1 TRBD2 CASSTSRLGSGRKETQYF TGTGCCAGCAGTACCTCCCGTTTGGGTAGCGGGAGGAAAGAGACCCAGTACTTC
- TRBJ2-5 TRBV6-1 TRBD1 CASRAGQVARLYF TGTGCCAGCAGAGCCGGACAGGTAGCCCGCCTGTACTTC
- TRBJ1-2 TRBV30 - CAWSTQGFYGYTF TGTGCCTGGAGTACCCAGGGCTTCTATGGCTACACCTTC
- TRBJ2-2 TRBV20-1 TRBD2 CSARWEGRTGELFF TGCAGTGCTAGATGGGAGGGCCGCACCGGGGAGCTGTTTTTT
- TRBJ2-5 TRBV20-1 TRBD2 CSALLTSGIITQYF TGCAGTGCTCTCCTGACTAGCGGGATAATAACCCAGTACTTC
- TRBJ2-5 TRBV12-3/TRBV12-4 TRBD1 CASSSGTVETQYF TGTGCCAGCAGCTCCGGGACAGTTGAGACCCAGTACTTC
few TRBJ1-5 TRBV6-1 - CASSPDSPDQPQHF TGTGCCAGCAGTCCGGACAGCCCAGACCAGCCCCAGCATTTT